A selection of T cell receptor beta chains follows, all from one sample in a study of CD8 T cells in ankylosing spondylitis. TCRdb reprocessed the 5' RACE reads with MiXCR, giving one entry per CDR3 protein. The repertoire consists of 750,000 to 850,000 distinct CDR3 sequences, with 12% occurring once and the leading ten covering roughly 0.51%. Specimen: blood, either unsorted or a sorted T cell fraction (not recorded which). The receptors shown here come from a male donor with ankylosing spondylitis. Both conserved end residues are part of each CDR3. Fields, in order: J gene, clone size, D gene, V gene, CDR3 protein, CDR3 DNA. The D gene is left open where the match is weak. The listing skips clone size in some rows; elsewhere it reads once, few, many or a size class.

J: TRBJ1-3
size: many
D: NA
V: TRBV4-3
CDR3: CASSQRSGNTIYF
DNA: TGCGCCAGCAGCCAACGATCTGGAAACACCATATATTTT

J: TRBJ2-7
size: NA
D: TRBD2
V: TRBV20-1
CDR3: CSARLEAGGPYEQYF
DNA: TGCAGTGCTAGACTTGAAGCGGGGGGTCCCTACGAGCAGTACTTC

J: TRBJ1-1
size: few
D: NA
V: TRBV20-1
CDR3: CSATPEENTEAFF
DNA: TGCAGTGCCACCCCCGAGGAGAACACTGAAGCTTTCTTT

J: TRBJ2-7
size: NA
D: TRBD1
V: TRBV5-6
CDR3: CASSLGWTGQFEQYF
DNA: TGTGCCAGCAGCTTGGGGTGGACAGGGCAGTTCGAGCAGTACTTC

J: TRBJ2-7
size: once
D: NA
V: TRBV5-1
CDR3: CASSLRSEYEQYF
DNA: TGCGCCAGCAGCTTGCGCTCGGAATACGAGCAGTACTTC

J: TRBJ2-5
size: many
D: NA
V: TRBV20-1
CDR3: CSAADGELETQYF
DNA: TGCAGTGCCGCGGACGGGGAATTGGAGACCCAGTACTTC

J: TRBJ1-2
size: NA
D: NA
V: TRBV6-1
CDR3: CASSDGAVSDGYTF
DNA: TGTGCCAGCAGTGATGGTGCAGTGAGTGATGGCTACACCTTC

J: TRBJ2-1
size: few
D: NA
V: TRBV11-1
CDR3: CASSLAWGYNEQFF
DNA: TGTGCCAGCAGCTTAGCGTGGGGATACAATGAGCAGTTCTTC

J: TRBJ2-5
size: NA
D: NA
V: TRBV29-1
CDR3: CSVEDSSETQYF
DNA: TGCAGCGTTGAAGACTCATCCGAGACCCAGTACTTC

J: TRBJ1-2
size: NA
D: NA
V: TRBV20-1
CDR3: CSAATRDGYTF
DNA: TGCAGTGCCGCGACAAGAGACGGCTACACCTTC

J: TRBJ2-5
size: few
D: NA
V: TRBV7-9
CDR3: CASSPPSRTQYF
DNA: TGTGCCAGCAGCCCCCCCAGCCGGACCCAGTACTTC

J: TRBJ1-2
size: many
D: TRBD1
V: TRBV5-1
CDR3: CASSPGGQRFWYGYTF
DNA: TGCGCCAGCAGCCCGGGGGGACAGCGGTTTTGGTATGGCTACACCTTC

J: TRBJ1-6
size: few
D: NA
V: TRBV5-4
CDR3: CASSLGGREPSPLHF
DNA: TGTGCCAGCAGCCTTGGGGGACGGGAACCGTCACCCCTCCACTTT

J: TRBJ1-1
size: many
D: NA
V: TRBV7-9
CDR3: CASSSKTGYNTEAFF
DNA: TGTGCCAGCAGCAGCAAAACAGGGTACAACACTGAAGCTTTCTTT

J: TRBJ2-5
size: NA
D: NA
V: TRBV20-1
CDR3: CSASLPRFRETQYF
DNA: TGCAGTGCTTCCCTGCCTAGGTTCCGAGAGACCCAGTACTTC

J: TRBJ2-4
size: few
D: NA
V: TRBV6-2/TRBV6-3
CDR3: CASSWPGHAKNIQYF
DNA: TGTGCCAGCAGTTGGCCGGGACACGCCAAAAACATTCAGTACTTC

J: TRBJ1-1
size: NA
D: TRBD1
V: TRBV27
CDR3: CASSLTSTGTVNTEAFF
DNA: TGTGCCAGCAGTTTAACGAGTACCGGGACAGTGAACACTGAAGCTTTCTTT

J: TRBJ2-1
size: few
D: NA
V: TRBV7-8
CDR3: CASSVKRTGGEQFF
DNA: TGTGCCAGCAGCGTAAAACGGACCGGGGGTGAGCAGTTCTTC

J: TRBJ2-5
size: many
D: NA
V: TRBV6-2/TRBV6-3
CDR3: CASSYRATGKETQYF
DNA: TGTGCCAGCAGTTACAGAGCAACAGGGAAGGAGACCCAGTACTTC

J: TRBJ1-6
size: NA
D: NA
V: TRBV7-2
CDR3: CASTYQTGVNSPLHF
DNA: TGTGCCAGCACCTACCAAACAGGAGTTAATTCACCCCTCCACTTT

J: TRBJ2-3
size: NA
D: NA
V: TRBV7-2
CDR3: CASSPSHADTQYF
DNA: TGTGCCAGCAGCCCTTCTCACGCAGATACGCAGTATTTT

J: TRBJ2-3
size: many
D: TRBD2
V: TRBV20-1
CDR3: CSAPGLASDTQYF
DNA: TGCAGTGCCCCGGGACTAGCTTCAGATACGCAGTATTTT

J: TRBJ2-7
size: NA
D: TRBD1
V: TRBV20-1
CDR3: CSGTGTGADEQYF
DNA: TGCAGTGGCACCGGGACAGGGGCGGACGAGCAGTACTTC

J: TRBJ1-5
size: NA
D: NA
V: TRBV4-2
CDR3: CASSQEGPRQNNQPQHF
DNA: TGTGCCAGCAGCCAAGAAGGGCCCCGACAGAACAATCAGCCCCAGCATTTT

J: TRBJ2-7
size: NA
D: NA
V: TRBV9
CDR3: CASSVGGAGPYEQYF
DNA: TGTGCCAGCAGCGTAGGAGGAGCAGGGCCCTACGAGCAGTACTTC

J: TRBJ2-1
size: many
D: TRBD1
V: TRBV20-1
CDR3: CSAFRGYEQFF
DNA: TGCAGTGCTTTCAGGGGGTACGAGCAGTTCTTC

J: TRBJ1-1
size: few
D: NA
V: TRBV20-1
CDR3: CSAFSAWTFF
DNA: TGCAGTGCCTTTTCCGCTTGGACTTTCTTT

J: TRBJ2-7
size: NA
D: TRBD2
V: TRBV20-1
CDR3: CSASGTSGSTSYEQYF
DNA: TGCAGTGCTTCCGGGACTAGCGGGAGCACCTCCTACGAGCAGTACTTC

J: TRBJ2-1
size: few
D: TRBD2
V: TRBV5-1
CDR3: CASIPGTSGLSSYNEQFF
DNA: TGCGCCAGCATTCCCGGGACTAGCGGGCTGAGCTCCTACAATGAGCAGTTCTTC

J: TRBJ2-1
size: NA
D: TRBD2
V: TRBV5-1
CDR3: CASSSGLAADEQFF
DNA: TGCGCCAGCAGCTCGGGACTAGCGGCCGATGAGCAGTTCTTC

J: TRBJ2-7
size: many
D: TRBD1
V: TRBV7-2
CDR3: CASSPTGVLSYEQYF
DNA: TGTGCCAGCAGCCCTACAGGGGTCCTGTCCTACGAGCAGTACTTC

J: TRBJ2-2
size: many
D: TRBD2
V: TRBV25-1
CDR3: CASRGAGGIGELFF
DNA: TGTGCCAGCAGAGGAGCGGGAGGGATAGGGGAGCTGTTTTTT

J: TRBJ1-6
size: NA
D: NA
V: TRBV7-3
CDR3: CASSLSGKASPLHF
DNA: TGTGCCAGCAGCTTATCTGGGAAAGCCTCACCCCTCCACTTT

J: TRBJ2-1
size: NA
D: TRBD2
V: TRBV7-2
CDR3: CASSTPGTSLEGEQFF
DNA: TGTGCCAGCAGCACCCCCGGGACTAGCCTTGAGGGTGAGCAGTTCTTC

J: TRBJ2-7
size: NA
D: NA
V: TRBV7-2
CDR3: CASSLTRGPYEQYF
DNA: TGTGCCAGCAGCTTAACGCGGGGGCCGTACGAGCAGTACTTC

J: TRBJ1-1
size: few
D: NA
V: TRBV12-3/TRBV12-4
CDR3: CASSGDRWKAFF
DNA: TGTGCCAGCAGTGGGGACCGCTGGAAAGCTTTCTTT

J: TRBJ2-3
size: NA
D: NA
V: TRBV20-1
CDR3: CSARDPLGATDTQYF
DNA: TGCAGTGCTAGAGATCCTCTGGGGGCCACAGATACGCAGTATTTT

J: TRBJ2-5
size: few
D: NA
V: TRBV10-3
CDR3: CAIRETLYQETQYF
DNA: TGTGCCATCAGGGAGACACTGTACCAAGAGACCCAGTACTTC

J: TRBJ2-3
size: many
D: NA
V: TRBV11-2
CDR3: CASSLRRGGDTQYF
DNA: TGTGCCAGCAGCTTACGCCGGGGAGGAGATACGCAGTATTTT

J: TRBJ1-2
size: few
D: NA
V: TRBV7-9
CDR3: CASSLDHEGYTF
DNA: TGTGCCAGCAGCTTAGACCATGAGGGCTACACCTTC

J: TRBJ2-7
size: few
D: NA
V: TRBV7-2
CDR3: CASSFVGGTANYEQYF
DNA: TGTGCCAGCAGCTTCGTCGGCGGGACTGCGAACTACGAGCAGTACTTC

J: TRBJ2-2
size: few
D: TRBD2
V: TRBV9
CDR3: CASSVAGGLLAGELFF
DNA: TGTGCCAGCAGCGTCGCGGGGGGGCTGTTGGCCGGGGAGCTGTTTTTT

J: TRBJ2-3
size: NA
D: NA
V: TRBV21-1
CDR3: CASTPTSGAFTDTQYF
DNA: TGTGCCAGCACCCCGACTAGCGGGGCATTCACAGATACGCAGTATTTT

J: TRBJ2-6
size: NA
D: NA
V: TRBV5-6
CDR3: CASSFGQLSGANVLTF
DNA: TGTGCCAGCAGCTTTGGACAACTCTCTGGGGCCAACGTCCTGACTTTC

J: TRBJ2-1
size: few
D: TRBD1
V: TRBV27
CDR3: CASSFDRGGGNEQFF
DNA: TGTGCCAGCAGTTTTGACAGGGGAGGAGGCAATGAGCAGTTCTTC

J: TRBJ2-2
size: NA
D: TRBD1
V: TRBV10-1
CDR3: CASTGQQNTGELFF
DNA: TGCGCCAGCACGGGACAGCAGAACACCGGGGAGCTGTTTTTT

J: TRBJ2-7
size: few
D: TRBD2
V: TRBV15
CDR3: CATSRERGRMDEQYF
DNA: TGTGCCACCAGCAGAGAACGCGGGAGAATGGACGAGCAGTACTTC

J: TRBJ2-7
size: NA
D: TRBD1
V: TRBV20-1
CDR3: CSAERQGINEQYF
DNA: TGCAGTGCCGAGCGACAGGGGATAAACGAGCAGTACTTC

J: TRBJ2-5
size: NA
D: NA
V: TRBV20-1
CDR3: CSASPGRAWGTQYF
DNA: TGCAGTGCTAGCCCGGGCCGAGCTTGGGGGACCCAGTACTTC

J: TRBJ1-6
size: NA
D: TRBD1
V: TRBV5-1
CDR3: CASSLAEGGAGYSPLHF
DNA: TGCGCCAGCAGCTTGGCCGAAGGGGGCGCAGGCTATTCACCCCTCCACTTT

J: TRBJ1-2
size: many
D: TRBD1
V: TRBV12-3/TRBV12-4
CDR3: CASSRGQGINGYTF
DNA: TGTGCCAGCAGCCGAGGACAGGGAATAAATGGCTACACCTTC

J: TRBJ1-2
size: few
D: TRBD1
V: TRBV4-2
CDR3: CASSRRNRGNYGYTF
DNA: TGTGCCAGCAGCCGCCGAAACAGGGGGAACTATGGCTACACCTTC

J: TRBJ1-6
size: NA
D: NA
V: TRBV6-1
CDR3: CASARETNSPLHF
DNA: TGTGCCAGCGCGAGGGAAACCAATTCACCCCTCCACTTT